This section outlines one T cell receptor (beta chain) sequence together with its context. As yet, its antigen is unknown. PCR employed 60 Vbeta and 13 Jbeta primers. Using immunoSEQ multiplex PCR, the repertoire was profiled, and TCRdb retains in-frame clones only, with some absent. Of tens of thousands of clones in the sample, around three quarters were seen once. This sample stems from a study of cytomegalovirus exposure and HLA in healthy donors. Study observations and caveats: Three chains linked to CMV were shown in vitro to be specific for CMV antigens. A later analysis found that most CMV-associated TCR beta chains appeared HLA-restricted. Later on, an analysis showed TCR association rates differing by HLA locus, with DRB1 the most and HLA-C the fewest.

Samples came from healthy bone marrow donors. Germline CDR1 reads KGHSH; CDR2 reads LQKENI. The V end was cut by 6 bases, the J end by 1 base, with 9 bases between. The CDR3 totals 13 residues. The origin of this receptor is a man aged 25-40 years in good health and CMV-seronegative. Sequenced input: PBMCs. The rearrangement links TRBV18 to TRBJ1-1; D might be TRBD1 (6 bases). The chain's CDR3 is CASSRQANTEAFF. The CDR3 DNA sequence: TGTGCCAGCTCGCGACAGGCGAACACTGAAGCTTTCTTT. The full variable domain, its missing parts supplied by reference TRBV18 and TRBJ1-1, is NAGVMQNPRHLVRRRGQEARLRCSPMKGHSHVYWYRQLPEEGLKFMVYLQKENIIDESGMPKERFSAEFPKEGPSILRIQQVVRGDSAAYFCASSRQANTEAFFGQGTRLTVV.